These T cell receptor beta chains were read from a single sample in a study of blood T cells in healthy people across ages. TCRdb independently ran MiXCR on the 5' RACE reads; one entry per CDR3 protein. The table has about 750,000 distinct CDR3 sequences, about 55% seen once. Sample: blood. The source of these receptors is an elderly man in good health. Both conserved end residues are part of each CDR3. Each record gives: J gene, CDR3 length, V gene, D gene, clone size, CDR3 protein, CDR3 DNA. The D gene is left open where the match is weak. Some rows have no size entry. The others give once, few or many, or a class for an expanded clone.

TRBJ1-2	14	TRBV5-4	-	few	CASSLRQGLDGYTF	TGTGCCAGCAGCTTGCGGCAGGGGCTTGATGGCTACACCTTC
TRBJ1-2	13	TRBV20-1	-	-	CSVGGPVGYGYTF	TGCAGTGTCGGCGGGCCAGTTGGCTATGGCTACACCTTC
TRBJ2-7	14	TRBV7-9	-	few	CASSDNTGSDEQYF	TGTGCCAGCAGCGATAATACTGGTTCAGACGAGCAGTACTTC
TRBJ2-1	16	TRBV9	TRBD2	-	CASSVAAGGPPETQFF	TGTGCCAGCAGCGTAGCAGCGGGAGGACCCCCGGAGACCCAGTTCTTC
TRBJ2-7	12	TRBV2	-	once	CASSRSPVEQYF	TGTGCCAGCAGCCGTTCCCCCGTGGAGCAGTACTTC
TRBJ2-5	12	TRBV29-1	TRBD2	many	CSVVGGQETQYF	TGCAGCGTTGTGGGGGGGCAAGAGACCCAGTACTTC
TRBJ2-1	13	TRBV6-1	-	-	CASTGPLRGEQFF	TGTGCCAGCACCGGCCCTCTTCGGGGTGAGCAGTTCTTC
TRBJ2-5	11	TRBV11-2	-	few	CASTPGRTQYF	TGTGCCAGCACTCCAGGTCGGACCCAGTACTTC
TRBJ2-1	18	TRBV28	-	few	CASSPPPRPILGYNEQFF	TGTGCCAGCAGTCCGCCCCCACGACCGATATTGGGATACAATGAGCAGTTCTTC
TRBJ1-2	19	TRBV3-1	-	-	CASSQDRLRPTEIGYGYTF	TGTGCCAGCAGCCAAGATCGTTTGCGGCCGACGGAGATCGGGTATGGCTACACCTTC
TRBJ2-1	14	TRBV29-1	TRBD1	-	CSVHGDGTGGRQFF	TGCAGCGTTCATGGGGATGGGACAGGGGGCAGGCAGTTCTTC
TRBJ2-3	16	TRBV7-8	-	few	CASSPRGAGPHRYAYF	TGTGCCAGCAGCCCCCGAGGCGCCGGGCCGCACAGATACGCGTATTTT
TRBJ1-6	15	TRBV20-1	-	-	CSAPDSSSYNSPLHF	TGCAGTGCCCCCGATTCGAGCTCCTATAATTCACCCCTCCACTTT
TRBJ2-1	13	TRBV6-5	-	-	CASSSPSNNEQFF	TGTGCCAGCAGTTCCCCGAGCAACAATGAGCAGTTCTTC
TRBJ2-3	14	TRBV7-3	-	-	CASSLLSRTDTQYF	TGTGCCAGCAGCTTATTATCTAGAACAGATACGCAGTATTTT
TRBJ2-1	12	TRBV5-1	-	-	CASSFYGVEQFF	TGCGCCAGCAGCTTTTACGGGGTTGAGCAGTTCTTC
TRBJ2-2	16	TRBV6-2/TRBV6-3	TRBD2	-	CASTASGIPGPGELFF	TGTGCCAGCACGGCTAGCGGGATACCTGGTCCCGGGGAGCTGTTTTTT
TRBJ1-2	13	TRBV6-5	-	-	CASIRGSMDGYTF	TGTGCCAGCATACGCGGGTCTATGGATGGCTACACCTTC
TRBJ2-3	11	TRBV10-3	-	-	CAISEMGTQYF	TGTGCCATCAGTGAGATGGGTACGCAGTATTTT
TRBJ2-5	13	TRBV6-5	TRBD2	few	CASTRLAGETQYF	TGTGCCAGCACCCGACTAGCGGGGGAGACCCAGTACTTC
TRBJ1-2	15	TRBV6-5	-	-	CASSYSTPGGYGYTF	TGTGCCAGCAGTTACTCGACCCCAGGAGGCTATGGCTACACCTTC
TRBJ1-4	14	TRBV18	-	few	CASSLGTLNEKLFF	TGTGCCAGCTCACTCGGGACCTTAAATGAAAAACTGTTTTTT
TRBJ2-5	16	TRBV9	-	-	CASSADGTAGYGAQYF	TGTGCCAGCAGCGCCGACGGGACAGCGGGGTATGGGGCCCAGTACTTC
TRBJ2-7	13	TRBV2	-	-	CASIRGRSYEQYF	TGTGCCAGCATCCGGGGGAGGAGTTACGAGCAGTACTTC
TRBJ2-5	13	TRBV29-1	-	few	CSVASTRGETQYF	TGCAGCGTGGCTTCCACTAGGGGAGAGACCCAGTACTTC
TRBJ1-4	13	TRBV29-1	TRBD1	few	CSTRQGAGEKLFF	TGCAGCACTCGACAGGGGGCGGGAGAAAAACTGTTTTTT
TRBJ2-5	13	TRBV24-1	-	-	CATRAGNQETQYF	TGTGCCACCAGGGCAGGGAACCAAGAGACCCAGTACTTC
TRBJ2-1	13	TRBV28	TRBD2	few	CAVGLAVVDEQFF	TGTGCCGTCGGGCTAGCGGTAGTCGATGAGCAGTTCTTC
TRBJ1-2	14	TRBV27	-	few	CASSGNGRGYGYTF	TGTGCCAGCAGTGGTAACGGGAGGGGCTATGGCTACACCTTC
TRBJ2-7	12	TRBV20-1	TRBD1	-	CSAGDSPYEQYF	TGCAGTGCTGGGGACAGTCCCTACGAGCAGTACTTC
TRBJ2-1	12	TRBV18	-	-	CASSTTRVGSFF	TGTGCCAGCTCAACGACCCGGGTCGGGTCGTTCTTC
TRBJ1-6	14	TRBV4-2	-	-	CASSQGQANSPLHF	TGTGCCAGCAGCCAAGGACAGGCTAATTCACCCCTCCACTTT
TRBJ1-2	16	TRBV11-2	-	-	CASSLGRTLANYGYTF	TGTGCCAGCAGCTTAGGACGGACGCTAGCTAACTATGGCTACACCTTC
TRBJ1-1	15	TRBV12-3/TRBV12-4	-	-	CASSWVTRIGTEAFF	TGTGCCAGCAGTTGGGTAACAAGAATAGGCACTGAAGCTTTCTTT
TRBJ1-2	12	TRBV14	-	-	CASSQEDYGYTF	TGTGCCAGCAGCCAAGAAGACTATGGCTACACCTTC
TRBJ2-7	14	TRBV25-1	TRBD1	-	CASTGDRGLHEQYF	TGTGCCAGCACTGGGGACAGGGGGCTCCACGAGCAGTACTTC
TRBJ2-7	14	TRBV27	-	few	CASSLSPSIYEQYF	TGTGCCAGCAGTTTATCGCCCTCAATCTACGAGCAGTACTTC
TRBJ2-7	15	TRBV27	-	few	CASSLRDGGSYEQYF	TGTGCCAGCAGCCTCCGGGACGGAGGGTCCTACGAGCAGTACTTC
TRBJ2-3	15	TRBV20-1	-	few	CSARSQSTQGDTQYF	TGCAGTGCTAGATCTCAAAGTACCCAAGGGGATACGCAGTATTTT
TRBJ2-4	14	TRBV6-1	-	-	CASSELRGKNIQYF	TGTGCCAGCAGTGAATTGCGGGGTAAAAACATTCAGTACTTC
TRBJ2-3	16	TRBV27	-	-	CASSLGGPGVGRYAYF	TGTGCCAGCAGTTTAGGGGGACCCGGAGTGGGTAGATACGCGTATTTT
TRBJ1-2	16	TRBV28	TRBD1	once	CASSPRQGRTGYAYTF	TGTGCCAGCAGCCCAAGACAGGGGAGGACTGGCTATGCCTACACCTTC
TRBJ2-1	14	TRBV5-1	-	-	CASRYDVQSGEQFF	TGCGCCAGCAGGTACGACGTTCAGTCGGGTGAGCAGTTCTTC
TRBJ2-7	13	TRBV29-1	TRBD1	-	CSVAPGQPYEQYF	TGCAGCGTTGCCCCGGGACAGCCCTACGAGCAGTACTTC
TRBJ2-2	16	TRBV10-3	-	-	CAISERRTANTGELFF	TGTGCCATCAGTGAGAGGAGGACAGCGAACACCGGGGAGCTGTTTTTT